This T cell receptor beta chain was sequenced during a study of T-cell memory formation after mild COVID-19. The wider study: TCR clustering was largely donor specific. Overall study results and limits: CD4+ bias marked clones expanding day 15 to 37, unlike balanced contracting clones. CD4+ contracting clones were mainly CM and EM; CD8+ ones, EMRA.

V shed 0 bases and J shed 1 base, with 12 bases lying between them. The germline V gene encodes CDR1 SGDLS and CDR2 YYNGEE. This CDR3 is 16 amino acids long. This clonotype was detected a few times. Its specificity is not known. Constant-segment primers were used for 5'RACE, and the resulting TCR alpha and TCR beta cDNA libraries carried sample barcodes and UMIs. TCRdb recomputed calls from the 5' RACE reads with MiXCR, one row per CDR3 protein. The top ten clones hold under 25% of a sample with 270,000 or so distinct CDR3 sequences, approximately 15% of them seen once. The chain uses TRBV9 and TRBJ2-3; possible D gene TRBD2, 7 bases. The sample comprised PBMCs or a T cell subset sorted from them (not recorded which). This receptor was identified in a man in his late teens or twenties who had mild COVID-19 (a few samples of this study predate the infection). Cell type and time point are not known. CDR3 nucleotides: TGTGCCAGCAGCGTAGGGGGGGGCTATGGCACAGATACGCAGTATTTT. This codes for CASSVGGGYGTDTQYF.